The 24 T cell receptor beta chains given below trace back to one sample, sequenced in a study of Graves' ophthalmopathy and Graves' hyperthyroidism. Using RNA transcripts, the TCR beta CDR3 regions were amplified. Investigators did first-round RT-PCR with HTBI primers, then second-round multiplex PCR. TCRdb called the multiplex PCR reads again in MiXCR, with one record for every CDR3 protein. The sample has hundreds of thousands of distinct CDR3 sequences, around 20% seen once. The specimen was peripheral blood. The receptors originated from a young woman with stable Graves' hyperthyroidism.

The chain links TRBV6-5 to TRBJ2-5, with 8 bases identical to TRBD2. This CDR3 is built from 15 residues. Germline CDR1 reads MNHEY; CDR2 reads SVGAGI. V was clipped by 3 bases and J by 5 bases; unmatched bases: 8. The CDR3 region is CASSYRGGIRETQYF. CDR3 sequence (DNA): TGTGCCAGCAGTTATCGCGGGGGGATACGGGAGACCCAGTACTTC.

Ten or more counts support this clonotype. The V gene is TRBV20-1, the J gene TRBJ2-5; 7 positions agree with TRBD2. The V gene's germline CDR1 is DFQATT and CDR2 SNEGSKA (reference sequence). The trim removed 5 bases at V and 1 base at J, leaving 10 bases unmatched. The CDR3 length is 15 residues. CDR3 coding DNA: TGCAGTGCTGAGGAACCGGGACTACTCCAAGAGACCCAGTACTTC. Protein sequence: CSAEEPGLLQETQYF.

This clonotype was detected ten times or more. The DNA of the CDR3 is TGTGCCAGCAGTGCCAGGGGTTGGGTCGGGGAGCTGTTTTTT. Residues: CASSARGWVGELFF. The genes are TRBV6-1 and TRBJ2-2, with D tentatively TRBD1 (6 bases). Germline CDR1 MNHNS, CDR2 SASEGT. The CDR3 consists of 14 residues. Deletions cut 4 bases from V and 7 bases from J, with 13 bases between.

This clonotype has a handful of counts. It may be a read error: a sequence one base away is much more abundant. The gene calls are TRBV20-1 and TRBJ2-4, with D possibly matching TRBD2 (7 bases). V dropped 6 bases and J dropped 14 bases, with 26 bases sitting between them. The CDR3 contains 14 residues. Germline V CDR1 and CDR2: DFQATT, SNEGSKA (reference sequence). CDR3 in amino acids: CSAPGEGVKETKYF. As DNA, the CDR3 is TGCAGTGCCCCAGGGGAGGGGGTCAAAGAGACCAAGTACTTC.

This clonotype was observed at least ten times. The V call is TRBV28, the J call TRBJ2-7, with D uncertain. This CDR3 is built from 12 residues. V gave up 6 bases and J gave up 4 bases, with 10 bases separating them. Germline V gene data show CDR1 as MDHEN and CDR2 as SYDVKM. The chain's CDR3 is CASSSEFYEQYF. CDR3 nucleotides: TGTGCCAGCAGCTCGGAGTTTTACGAGCAGTACTTC.

This clonotype was seen many times. The V and J genes are TRBV7-9 and TRBJ1-1, with D perhaps TRBD1 (6 bases). The germline V and J ends were trimmed by 4 bases and 2 bases, with 14 bases remaining between them. Germline V gene sequence: CDR1 SEHNR, CDR2 FQNEAQ (reference sequence). There are 15 residues in the CDR3. The CDR3 is CASSSRGGKNTEAFF. CDR3 in DNA: TGTGCCAGCAGCTCTAGGGGGGGGAAAAACACTGAAGCTTTCTTT.

The chain employs TRBV4-1 and TRBJ2-2; TRBD2 might be the D (5 bases). Germline CDR1 is MGHRA and CDR2 is YSYEKL. There are 13 residues in the CDR3. Trimming cost V 3 bases and J 6 bases, with 8 bases left between them. The CDR3 region is CASSHAGAGELFF. The CDR3 nucleotides read TGCGCCAGCAGCCACGCCGGGGCCGGGGAGCTGTTTTTT.

The gene calls are TRBV13 and TRBJ2-2; TRBD1 matches 8 bases. Germline values: CDR1 PRHDT, CDR2 FYEKMQ (reference sequence). V lost 5 bases, J lost 2 bases, and 7 bases stayed unmatched. There are 16 residues in the CDR3. Here the CDR3 DNA reads TGTGCCAGCAGCCATCTCGGACAGGGTAACACCGGGGAGCTGTTTTTT. It specifies CASSHLGQGNTGELFF.

Ten or more counts support this clonotype. The DNA of the CDR3 is TGTGCCAGTACAAATAGAGGGGGCACTGAAGCTTTCTTT. It specifies CASTNRGGTEAFF. The gene calls are TRBV19 and TRBJ1-1; TRBD1 might be the D (6 bases). Trimming took 7 bases from V and 4 from J, leaving 13 bases between them. CDR1 is LNHDA, CDR2 SQIVND, per germline (reference sequence). This CDR3 is built from 13 residues.

This clonotype appeared many times. The J gene is TRBJ1-5, the V gene TRBV12-3 or TRBV12-4; 10 bases match TRBD1. V shed 6 bases and J 7 bases; nucleotides not matched to a gene: 6. The CDR3 runs to 14 residues. CDR3 region: CASSGTGVRQPQHF. In nucleotides, the CDR3 is TGTGCCAGCAGCGGGACAGGGGTAAGACAGCCCCAGCATTTT.

This clonotype was detected many times. The chain links TRBV12-3 or TRBV12-4 to TRBJ2-5, with D perhaps assigned TRBD1 or TRBD2 (5 bases each). The V end lost 2 bases, the J end lost 2 bases, and 15 bases lay between the germline ends. The CDR3 runs to 16 residues. CDR3 coding DNA: TGTGCCAGCAGTTTACAGGGCGCGGGTTTTCAAGAGACCCAGTACTTC. Translated: CASSLQGAGFQETQYF.

In this sample, this clonotype turned up once. The junction differs from germline at one of its ends, possibly a read error. V gene TRBV18 combines with J gene TRBJ1-1; D may be TRBD1 (5 bases). The length of the CDR3 is 14 residues. The germline CDR1 and CDR2 sequences are KGHSH and LQKENI. In DNA form, the CDR3 reads TGTGCCAGCTCACTACGGGACTTGAACACTGATGCTTTCTTT. It encodes CASSLRDLNTDAFF.

This clonotype was counted many times. V is TRBV12-3 or TRBV12-4 and J is TRBJ2-6, with D unresolved. CDR3 length: 15 amino acids. V gave up 4 bases and J gave up 1 base, with 8 bases separating them. DNA of the CDR3: TGTGCCAGCAGTTCCCCGACGTCTGGGGCCAACGTCCTGACTTTC. Translated: CASSSPTSGANVLTF.

There are many counts of this clonotype. Possible read error: a much larger clone is one base away. The chain couples TRBV12-3 or TRBV12-4 to TRBJ2-7; possibly TRBD1 or TRBD2 for D (5 bases each). This CDR3 is 14 amino acids long. The CDR3 is CAGSLWRQGYEQYF. The CDR3 region has the DNA TGTGCCGGCAGTTTATGGAGGCAGGGATACGAGCAGTACTTC.

This clonotype was seen many times. The chain joins TRBV4-3 to TRBJ2-2; D is uncertain. The CDR3 is made up of 16 amino acids. V was pared by 0 bases and J by 6 bases, with 14 bases between. From germline, CDR1 is LGHNA and CDR2 YSLEER. The CDR3 region has the DNA TGCGCCAGCAGCCAAGAGGTCGTGTCCTATCCCGGGGAGCTGTTTTTT. It encodes CASSQEVVSYPGELFF.

The chain combines TRBV12-5 with TRBJ1-1, with TRBD1 identical over 9 bases. The germline V gene encodes CDR1 LGHNT and CDR2 FRNRAP. The CDR3 is made up of 14 amino acids. With 7 bases clipped from V and 5 bases from J, the junction kept 8 bases outside the gene matches. In nucleotides, the CDR3 is TGTGCTAGTGCTCTGACAGGGGGATGGACTGAAGCTTTCTTT. Translation gives CASALTGGWTEAFF. Together with reference TRBV12-5 and TRBJ1-1, the CDR3 gives the full variable domain: DARVTQTPRHKVTEMGQEVTMRCQPILGHNTVFWYRQTMMQGLELLAYFRNRAPLDDSGMPKDRFSAEMPDATLATLKIQPSEPRDSAVYFCASALTGGWTEAFFGQGTRLTVV.

This clonotype was seen ten or more times. This may be a read error: a much more frequent sequence differs by one nucleotide. This chain joins TRBV4-1 and TRBJ1-2; D ambiguous. V lost 2 bases and J 7 bases, leaving 8 bases between the germline ends. Per germline, CDR1 MGHRA and CDR2 YSYEKL. The CDR3 length is 12 residues. Here the CDR3 reads CASSQPAGGYTF. CDR3 in DNA: TGCGCCAGCAGCCAACCCGCAGGTGGCTACACCTTC.

This clonotype was counted a single time. This chain joins TRBV20-1 and TRBJ1-2, with 8 nucleotides matching TRBD1. The CDR3 has 12 residues. V lost 6 bases to trimming and J lost 14 bases; unmatched junction nucleotides: 14. The germline V gene has CDR1 DFQATT and CDR2 SNEGSKA (reference sequence). As DNA, the CDR3 is TGCAGTGCCCCAACAGGGGGTTATACTGGAACCTTC. Protein sequence: CSAPTGGYTGTF.

The sample holds many counts of this clonotype. The V gene is TRBV19, the J gene TRBJ1-1, with TRBD1 as a possible D gene (5 bases). CDR3 size: 17 residues. V lost 1 base and J 4 bases, leaving 19 bases between the germline ends. Looked up from germline, CDR1 is LNHDA and CDR2 is SQIVND (reference sequence). The chain's CDR3 is CASSIATRASIPTEAFF. In nucleotides, the CDR3 is TGTGCCAGTAGTATAGCTACCAGGGCGTCCATCCCCACTGAAGCTTTCTTT.

This clonotype was detected many times. Since a much larger clone is just one base distant, this may be a read error. CDR3: CASSRGQVNTEAFF. Here the CDR3 DNA reads TGTGCCAGTAGTAGGGGACAGGTGAACACTGAAGCTTTCTTT. The rearrangement uses TRBV19 and TRBJ1-1; TRBD1 agrees at 8 bases. The CDR3 spans 14 residues. Germline V gene lookup returns CDR1 LNHDA and CDR2 SQIVND (reference sequence). Unmatched junction bases numbered 1, after V lost 4 bases and J lost 0 bases.

At least ten counts were recorded for this clonotype. The rearrangement joins TRBV19 to TRBJ1-5; 9 bases agree with TRBD1. Germline lookup yields CDR1 LNHDA and CDR2 SQIVND (reference sequence). The CDR3 is made up of 15 amino acids. Losses at the gene ends were 6 bases for V and 1 base for J; bases not matched to a gene: 4. CDR3 bases: TGTGCCAGTAGGGCCGGGACAGGGAGCAATCAGCCCCAGCATTTT. This translates into CASRAGTGSNQPQHF.

This clonotype was counted at least ten times. The genes are TRBV13 and TRBJ1-2; no definite D call. V lost 3 bases and J lost 6, with 17 bases in between. Per germline, CDR1 PRHDT and CDR2 FYEKMQ (reference sequence). CDR3 length equals 15 residues. CDR3 loop: CASSFRAGRVNGYTF. DNA of the CDR3: TGTGCCAGCAGCTTTCGGGCGGGGAGGGTGAATGGCTACACCTTC.

This clonotype was counted a few times. This chain uses TRBV12-5 with TRBJ1-1; D remains unclear. Trimming pared 3 bases from V and 7 bases from J, leaving 12 bases between. The germline gives CDR1 LGHNT, CDR2 FRNRAP. This CDR3 is built from 13 residues. The CDR3 is CASGFGQTGEAFF. The DNA of the CDR3 is TGTGCTAGTGGTTTTGGGCAGACTGGTGAAGCTTTCTTT.

V is TRBV12-3 or TRBV12-4 and J is TRBJ2-2; 7 nucleotides match TRBD2. This CDR3 comprises 13 residues. V lost 5 bases and J lost 6; bases outside the gene matches: 3. CDR3: CASSRGLAGELFF. In DNA form, the CDR3 reads TGTGCCAGCAGTCGAGGACTAGCCGGGGAGCTGTTTTTT.